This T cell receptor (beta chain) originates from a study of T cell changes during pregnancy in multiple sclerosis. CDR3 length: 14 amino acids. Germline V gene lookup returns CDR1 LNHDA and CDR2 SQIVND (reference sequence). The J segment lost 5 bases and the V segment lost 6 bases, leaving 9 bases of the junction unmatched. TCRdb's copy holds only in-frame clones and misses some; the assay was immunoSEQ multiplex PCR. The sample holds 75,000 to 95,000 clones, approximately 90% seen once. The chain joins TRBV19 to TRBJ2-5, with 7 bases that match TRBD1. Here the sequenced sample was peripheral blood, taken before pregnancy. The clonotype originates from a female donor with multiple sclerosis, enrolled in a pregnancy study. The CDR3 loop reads CASSIRGRGETQYF. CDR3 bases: TGTGCCAGTAGCATAAGGGGGCGCGGGGAGACCCAGTACTTC.